One sample yielded the 15 T cell receptor beta chains listed below, sequenced in a study of cytotoxic CD8 clonotypes in ibrutinib-treated CLL. Clones were sequenced by immunoSEQ multiplex PCR, and TCRdb holds only the in-frame ones, with some missing. This table holds 14,000 or so clones, roughly 70% found once. The material sequenced was PBMCs, taken before ibrutinib treatment. Receptor source: a human donor with chronic lymphocytic leukemia.

In its sample, this clone was seen once. The genes are TRBV4-3 and TRBJ2-2; a weak D match, TRBD2 (6 bases). The germline V and J ends were trimmed by 0 bases and 1 base, with 9 bases remaining between them. The germline V gene encodes CDR1 LGHNA and CDR2 YSLEER. This CDR3 comprises 16 residues. DNA for the CDR3: TGCGCCAGCAGCCAAGAGGAGGGGAGGAACACCGGGGAGCTGTTTTTT. This translates into CASSQEEGRNTGELFF.

The chain recombines TRBV4-3 with TRBJ1-2; maybe TRBD1 (5 bases). Deletions cut 0 bases from V and 8 bases from J, with 19 bases between. The CDR3 covers 16 residues. The germline V gene has CDR1 LGHNA and CDR2 YSLEER. CDR3 region: CASSQDPVPGGGGYTF. DNA for the CDR3: TGCGCCAGCAGCCAAGATCCGGTCCCGGGGGGAGGGGGCTACACCTTC.

As to this clone: At one of its ends the junction is not consistent with the germline gene, which may arise from a read error. The V gene is TRBV7-7, the J gene TRBJ2-7; 7 bases align to TRBD2. The CDR3 length is 14 residues. From germline, CDR1 is SSHAT and CDR2 FNYEAQ (reference sequence). CDR3 nucleotide sequence: TGTGCTAGCAGCCCCCAGCCTAGCGGCTACGAGCAGTACTTC. Amino acids: CASSPQPSGYEQYF.

This clone occurred once. The chain combines TRBV2 with TRBJ1-1, with a possible D match to TRBD1 (6 bases). This CDR3 has 13 residues. Trimming left V 8 bases short and J 5 bases short, with 15 bases between. CDR1 is SNHLY, CDR2 FYNNEI, per germline. Here the CDR3 reads CASEGGGRTEAFF. CDR3 DNA: TGTGCCAGCGAGGGGGGGGGACGGACTGAAGCTTTCTTT.

The rearrangement links TRBV5-1 to TRBJ2-3, with 7 nucleotides matching TRBD2. This CDR3 spans 13 amino acids. Trimming took 6 bases from V and 0 from J; bases not matched to a gene: 1. Germline V gene lookup returns CDR1 SGHRS and CDR2 YFSETQ. CDR3 DNA sequence: TGCGCCAGCACAGCGGGGAGCACAGATACGCAGTATTTT. Encoded protein: CASTAGSTDTQYF.

A single count supports this clone. This specimen includes other DNA sequences encoding the same CDR3. The rearrangement links TRBV15 to TRBJ2-5; D is unresolved. This CDR3 has 12 residues. Germline V gene lookup returns CDR1 LNHNV and CDR2 YYDKDF (reference sequence). Trimming removed 0 bases at V and 4 bases at J, with 3 bases between. This CDR3 reads CATSRDVETQYF. CDR3 bases: TGTGCCACCAGCAGAGATGTAGAGACCCAGTACTTC.

V gene TRBV9 combines with J gene TRBJ2-1; no firm D call. CDR3 length: 13 residues. In germline, CDR1 is SGDLS, CDR2 YYNGEE. Between the trimmed V and J ends, which lost 7 bases and 2 bases, there was a span of 10 bases. Here the CDR3 DNA reads TGTGCCAGCGGCAAAGTCCCCTACAATGAGCAGTTCTTC. Encoded protein: CASGKVPYNEQFF.

The gene calls are TRBV7-8 and TRBJ2-1; 10 bases align to TRBD2. J gave up 9 bases and V 8 bases, and 13 bases lay outside the gene matches. The CDR3 spans 15 residues. Germline assignment: CDR1 SGHVS and CDR2 FQNEAQ. The CDR3 here is CASAGLSGRRGEQFF. CDR3 coding DNA: TGTGCCAGCGCGGGACTTAGCGGGAGGAGGGGTGAGCAGTTCTTC. Based on the CDR3 plus reference TRBV7-8 and TRBJ2-1, the full variable domain is GAGVSQSPRYKVAKRGQDVALRCDPISGHVSLFWYQQALGQGPEFLTYFQNEAQLDKSGLPSDRFFAERPEGSVSTLKIQRTQQEDSAVYLCASAGLSGRRGEQFFGPGTRLTVL.

The V call is TRBV19, the J call TRBJ1-3; the D gene is possibly TRBD1 (5 bases). Trimming removed 9 bases from V and 0 bases from J, with 12 bases in between. CDR3 size: 14 residues. Germline values: CDR1 LNHDA, CDR2 SQIVND (reference sequence). The CDR3 DNA sequence: TGTGCCAGCCAGGGCCTTAACTCTGGAAACACCATATATTTT. Translating gives CASQGLNSGNTIYF.

This chain connects TRBV7-3 to TRBJ2-3; TRBD2 agrees at 12 bases. V lost 5 bases to trimming and J lost 8 bases; unmatched junction nucleotides: 11. Germline lookup yields CDR1 SGHTA and CDR2 FQGTGA. CDR3 length: 16 residues. The DNA of the CDR3 is TGTGCCAGCAGCCCGGGGACTAGCGGGCTGGGAGGTACGCAGTATTTT. Its protein is CASSPGTSGLGGTQYF.

This chain links TRBV10-3 with TRBJ1-4; D is uncertain. Per germline, CDR1 ENHRY and CDR2 SYGVKD. The CDR3 contains 10 residues. Trimming pared 10 bases from V and 8 bases from J, leaving 8 bases between. CDR3 in amino acids: CATRAEKLFF. CDR3 bases: TGTGCCACCCGGGCGGAAAAACTGTTTTTT.

The chain couples TRBV27 to TRBJ1-2; the D gene is possibly TRBD1 (5 bases). V lost 2 bases and J lost 4, with 14 bases in between. CDR1 is MNHEY and CDR2 is SMNVEV in the germline V gene (reference sequence). This CDR3 contains 15 residues. The chain's CDR3 is CASSLAGGVSYGYTF. CDR3 nucleotide sequence: TGTGCCAGCAGTTTAGCGGGGGGAGTTAGCTATGGCTACACCTTC.

This chain connects TRBV18 to TRBJ2-5; tentatively, D is TRBD2 (7 bases). Trimming took 6 bases from V and 3 from J, leaving 17 bases between them. CDR3 length: 15 residues. In germline, CDR1 is KGHSH, CDR2 LQKENI. The CDR3 spells CASSPRGAAKETQYF. The CDR3 bases are TGTGCCAGCTCCCCCCGGGGGGCCGCGAAAGAGACCCAGTACTTC.

The CDR3 bases are TGCGCCAGCAGGCGCACCGGGGAGCTGTTTTTT. Amino acids: CASRRTGELFF. This rearrangement joins TRBV5-1 to TRBJ2-2; D ambiguous. Trimming took off 5 bases at V and 4 bases at J, with 3 bases between the two ends. Germline V lookup: CDR1 SGHRS, CDR2 YFSETQ. The CDR3 is made up of 11 amino acids.

V is TRBV4-2 and J is TRBJ2-2; tentative D call: TRBD2 (5 bases). The CDR3 contains 14 residues. Germline V gene data show CDR1 as LGHNA and CDR2 as YNFKEQ. V lost 5 bases, J lost 4 bases, and 11 bases lay in between. Written as DNA, the CDR3 is TGTGCCAGCAGCGCGGGCAGAATCACCGGGGAGCTGTTTTTT. Its translation is CASSAGRITGELFF.